This TCR beta chain was identified during a study of cytotoxic CD8 clonotypes in ibrutinib-treated CLL. Between the trimmed V and J ends, which lost 7 bases and 2 bases, there was a span of 12 bases. The CDR3 is 12 amino acids. Germline loops: CDR1 GTSNPN, CDR2 SVGIG (reference sequence). TCRdb's table, derived via immunoSEQ multiplex PCR, lists solely in-frame clones and lacks some. The sample contains about 28,000 clones, about three fifths of which appear only once. The sequencing used PBMCs, collected before ibrutinib treatment. The genes are TRBV30 and TRBJ2-7; D tentatively fits TRBD1 or TRBD2 (6 bases each). The sequence was collected from a human donor with chronic lymphocytic leukemia. DNA of the CDR3: TGTGCCTTCGGTGGGGGGCCCTACGAGCAGTACTTC. Amino acid sequence: CAFGGGPYEQYF.